This is a list of T cell receptor beta chains from one sample in a study of read filtering for tumor transcriptome and immune sequencing. TCRdb ran MiXCR on the reads and lists one entry per CDR3 protein. The sample contains roughly 56,000 distinct CDR3 sequences, about 21% of which appear only once. The sequencing input was a population of CD138-negative cells sorted from bone marrow. The receptors derive from a donor aged 40 or over with multiple myeloma. CDR3s include the opening cysteine and the closing phenylalanine or tryptophan. The listing skips clone size in some rows; elsewhere it reads once, few, many or a size class.

abundance: .; j_gene: TRBJ2-2; v_gene: TRBV28; CDR3aa: CASREGQLPGELFF
abundance: many; j_gene: TRBJ1-2; v_gene: TRBV20-1; CDR3aa: CSVDGTSSNYGYTF
abundance: many; j_gene: TRBJ1-6; v_gene: TRBV28; CDR3aa: CASSPPRAPSSYNSPLHF
abundance: many; j_gene: TRBJ1-4; v_gene: TRBV29-1; CDR3aa: CSATGQGHEKLFF
abundance: .; j_gene: TRBJ2-1; v_gene: TRBV12-3/TRBV12-4; CDR3aa: CASSLAAHKFYNEQFF
abundance: many; j_gene: TRBJ1-5; v_gene: TRBV5-6; CDR3aa: CASSLGHSNQPQHF
abundance: .; j_gene: TRBJ2-5; v_gene: TRBV12-3/TRBV12-4; CDR3aa: CASSPVGAGGQETQYF
abundance: many; j_gene: TRBJ2-2; v_gene: TRBV5-1; CDR3aa: CASSLEGGRNTGELFF
abundance: few; j_gene: TRBJ2-3; v_gene: TRBV29-1; CDR3aa: CSVLTGSTDTQYF
abundance: few; j_gene: TRBJ2-3; v_gene: TRBV20-1; CDR3aa: CSADPGARDTDTQYF
abundance: many; j_gene: TRBJ2-5; v_gene: TRBV7-3; CDR3aa: CASSSGQQETQYF
abundance: many; j_gene: TRBJ2-3; v_gene: TRBV29-1; CDR3aa: CSAELAGAADTQYF
abundance: once; j_gene: TRBJ1-2; v_gene: TRBV28; CDR3aa: CASSFNKEYGGYTF
abundance: many; j_gene: TRBJ2-7; v_gene: TRBV6-2/TRBV6-3; CDR3aa: CASSASGTSRFYEQYF
abundance: few; j_gene: TRBJ1-3; v_gene: TRBV5-1; CDR3aa: CASSSSPDRDRGNTIYF
abundance: .; j_gene: TRBJ2-3; v_gene: TRBV20-1; CDR3aa: CSARDLERGTDTQYF
abundance: many; j_gene: TRBJ2-7; v_gene: TRBV28; CDR3aa: CASSLPTGGNEQYF
abundance: many; j_gene: TRBJ2-1; v_gene: TRBV10-2; CDR3aa: CASKGTSGGLVPYNEQFF
abundance: .; j_gene: TRBJ2-4; v_gene: TRBV6-6; CDR3aa: CASSYPAQELAKNIQYF
abundance: many; j_gene: TRBJ2-5; v_gene: TRBV20-1; CDR3aa: CSARDGTGLETQYF
abundance: many; j_gene: TRBJ1-1; v_gene: TRBV7-9; CDR3aa: CASSSNRGNTEAFF
abundance: many; j_gene: TRBJ2-3; v_gene: TRBV18; CDR3aa: CASSPALQEAQYF
abundance: many; j_gene: TRBJ1-2; v_gene: TRBV6-5; CDR3aa: CASSRGDRAYGYTF
abundance: many; j_gene: TRBJ2-6; v_gene: TRBV12-3/TRBV12-4; CDR3aa: CASSLNAYFSVRANVLTF
abundance: .; j_gene: TRBJ2-7; v_gene: TRBV20-1; CDR3aa: CSARTGIYEQYF
abundance: .; j_gene: TRBJ2-7; v_gene: TRBV6-6; CDR3aa: CASRTSLSSYEQYF
abundance: many; j_gene: TRBJ2-6; v_gene: TRBV30; CDR3aa: CAWSRGGGANVLTF
abundance: many; j_gene: TRBJ2-1; v_gene: TRBV28; CDR3aa: CASSLQLQGEQLF
abundance: .; j_gene: TRBJ2-7; v_gene: TRBV28; CDR3aa: CASGLGGFGYEQYF
abundance: many; j_gene: TRBJ2-1; v_gene: TRBV20-1; CDR3aa: CSARKAGTSGGADEQFF
abundance: many; j_gene: TRBJ2-1; v_gene: TRBV29-1; CDR3aa: CSVDRLGGNEQFF
abundance: many; j_gene: TRBJ2-1; v_gene: TRBV27; CDR3aa: CASTPGLAGSGEQFF
abundance: many; j_gene: TRBJ2-7; v_gene: TRBV5-4; CDR3aa: CASSGREQGSYEQYF
abundance: .; j_gene: TRBJ2-1; v_gene: TRBV7-9; CDR3aa: CASSRKAGGRGEQFF
abundance: many; j_gene: TRBJ2-6; v_gene: TRBV19; CDR3aa: CASSPFSGANVLTF
abundance: many; j_gene: TRBJ2-3; v_gene: TRBV4-1; CDR3aa: CASSPSWREITDTQYF
abundance: many; j_gene: TRBJ2-2; v_gene: TRBV2; CDR3aa: CASSSNSNTGELFF
abundance: many; j_gene: TRBJ2-5; v_gene: TRBV2; CDR3aa: CASSPGQGVQETQYF
abundance: .; j_gene: TRBJ2-7; v_gene: TRBV20-1; CDR3aa: CSARDSASPYF
abundance: medium-sized; j_gene: TRBJ2-1; v_gene: TRBV9; CDR3aa: CASSVKLGGVAGVSSYNEQFF
abundance: many; j_gene: TRBJ2-1; v_gene: TRBV3-1; CDR3aa: CASSQDLDEQFF
abundance: many; j_gene: TRBJ1-5; v_gene: TRBV27; CDR3aa: CASSGTGGVQPQHF